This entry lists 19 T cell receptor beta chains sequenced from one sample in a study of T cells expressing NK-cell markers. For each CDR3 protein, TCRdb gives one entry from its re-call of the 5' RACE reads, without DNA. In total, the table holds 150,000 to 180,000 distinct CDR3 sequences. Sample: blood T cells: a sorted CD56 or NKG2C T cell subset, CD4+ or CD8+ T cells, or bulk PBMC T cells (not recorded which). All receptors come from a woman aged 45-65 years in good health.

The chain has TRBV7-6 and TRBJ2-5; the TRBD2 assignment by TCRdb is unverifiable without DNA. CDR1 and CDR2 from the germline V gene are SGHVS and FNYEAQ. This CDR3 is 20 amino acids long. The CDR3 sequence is CASSLPELGGRATRQETQYF. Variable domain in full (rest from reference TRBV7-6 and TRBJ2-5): GAGVSQSPRYKVTKRGQDVALRCDPISGHVSLYWYRQALGQGPEFLTYFNYEAQQDKSGLPNDRFSAERPEGSISTLTIQRTEQRDSAMYRCASSLPELGGRATRQETQYFGPGTRLLVL.

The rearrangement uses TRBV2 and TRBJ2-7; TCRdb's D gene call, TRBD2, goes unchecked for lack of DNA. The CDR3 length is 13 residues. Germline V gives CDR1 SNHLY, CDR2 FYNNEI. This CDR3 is CARAAGTSYEQYF.

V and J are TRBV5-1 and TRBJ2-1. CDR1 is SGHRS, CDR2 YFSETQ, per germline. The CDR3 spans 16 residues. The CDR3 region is CASSLEDGGAYNEQFF.

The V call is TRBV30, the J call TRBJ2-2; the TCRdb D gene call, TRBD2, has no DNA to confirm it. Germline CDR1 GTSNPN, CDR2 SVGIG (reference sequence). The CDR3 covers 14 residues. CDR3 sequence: CAWSVGPVTGELFF. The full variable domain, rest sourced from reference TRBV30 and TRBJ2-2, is SQTIHQWPATLVQPVGSPLSLECTVEGTSNPNLYWYRQAAGRGLQLLFYSVGIGQISSEVPQNLSASRPQDRQFILSSKKLLLSDSGFYLCAWSVGPVTGELFFGEGSRLTVL.

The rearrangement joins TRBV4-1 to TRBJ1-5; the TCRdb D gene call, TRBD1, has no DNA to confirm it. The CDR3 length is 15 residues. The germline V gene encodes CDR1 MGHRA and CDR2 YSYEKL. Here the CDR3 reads CASSQFHTGARAQHF.

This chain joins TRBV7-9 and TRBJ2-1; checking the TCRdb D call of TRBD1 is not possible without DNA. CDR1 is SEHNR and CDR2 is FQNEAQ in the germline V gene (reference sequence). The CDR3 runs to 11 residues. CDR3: CASGRVAQGFF. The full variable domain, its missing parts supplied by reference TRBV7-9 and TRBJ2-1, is DTGVSQNPRHKITKRGQNVTFRCDPISEHNRLYWYRQTLGQGPEFLTYFQNEAQLEKSRLLSDRFSAERPKGSFSTLEIQRTEQGDSAMYLCASGRVAQGFFGPGTRLTVL.

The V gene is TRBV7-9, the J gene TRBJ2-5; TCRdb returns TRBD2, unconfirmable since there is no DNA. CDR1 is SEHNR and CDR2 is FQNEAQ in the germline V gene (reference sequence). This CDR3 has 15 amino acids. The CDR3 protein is CASSPRSSGIETQYF.

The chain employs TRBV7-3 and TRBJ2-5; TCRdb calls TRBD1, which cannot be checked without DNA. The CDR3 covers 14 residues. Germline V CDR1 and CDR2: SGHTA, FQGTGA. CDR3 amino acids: CASSLTLGTETQYF.

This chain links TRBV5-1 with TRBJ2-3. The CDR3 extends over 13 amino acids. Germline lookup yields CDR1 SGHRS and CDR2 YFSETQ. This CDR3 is CASSLKPADTQYF.

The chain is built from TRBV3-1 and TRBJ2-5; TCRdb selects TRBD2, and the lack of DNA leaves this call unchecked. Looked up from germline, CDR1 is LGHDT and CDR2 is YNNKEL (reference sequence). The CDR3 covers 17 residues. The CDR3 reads CASSQGLRLAGQETQYF.

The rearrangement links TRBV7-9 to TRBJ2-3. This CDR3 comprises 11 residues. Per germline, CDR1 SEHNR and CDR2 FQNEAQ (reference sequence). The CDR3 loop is CASGSDDTQYF.

CDR3: CAWTVAGGPQNEQFF. V and J are TRBV30 and TRBJ2-1; TCRdb gives TRBD2 as the D gene, but with no DNA this cannot be confirmed. CDR3 size: 15 residues. Germline CDR1 is GTSNPN and CDR2 is SVGIG (reference sequence).

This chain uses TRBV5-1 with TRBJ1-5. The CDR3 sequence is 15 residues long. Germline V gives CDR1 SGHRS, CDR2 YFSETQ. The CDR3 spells CASSLEAGHNQPQHF. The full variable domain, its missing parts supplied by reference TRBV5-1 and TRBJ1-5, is KAGVTQTPRYLIKTRGQQVTLSCSPISGHRSVSWYQQTPGQGLQFLFEYFSETQRNKGNFPGRFSGRQFSNSRSEMNVSTLELGDSALYLCASSLEAGHNQPQHFGDGTRLSIL.

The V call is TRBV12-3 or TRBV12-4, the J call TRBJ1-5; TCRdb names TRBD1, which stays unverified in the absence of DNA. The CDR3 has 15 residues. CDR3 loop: CASSLNKQGNQPQHF.

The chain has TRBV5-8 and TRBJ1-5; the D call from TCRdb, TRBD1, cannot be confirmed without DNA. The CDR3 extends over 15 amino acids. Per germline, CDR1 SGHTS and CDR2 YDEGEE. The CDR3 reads CASSLAGEINQPQHF.

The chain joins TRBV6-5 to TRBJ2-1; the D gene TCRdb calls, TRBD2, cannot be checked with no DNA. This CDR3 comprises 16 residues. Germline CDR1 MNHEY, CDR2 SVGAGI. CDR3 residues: CASSSPLREGLYEQFF.

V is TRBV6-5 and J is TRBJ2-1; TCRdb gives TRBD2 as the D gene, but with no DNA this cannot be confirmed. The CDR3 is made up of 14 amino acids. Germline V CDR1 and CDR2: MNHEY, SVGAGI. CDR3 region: CASSSLPEGREQFF.

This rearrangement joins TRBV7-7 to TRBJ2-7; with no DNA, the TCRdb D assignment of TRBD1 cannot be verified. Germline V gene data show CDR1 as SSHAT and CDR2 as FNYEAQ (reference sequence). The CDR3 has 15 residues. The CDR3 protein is CASSSGPLGVYEQYF.

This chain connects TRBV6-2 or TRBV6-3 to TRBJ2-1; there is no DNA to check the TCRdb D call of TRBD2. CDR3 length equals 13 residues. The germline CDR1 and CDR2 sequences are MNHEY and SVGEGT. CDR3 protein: CASTGTSHNEQFF.